Below are 22 T cell receptor beta chains sequenced from a single sample in a study of T cell repertoires in cytomegalovirus infection. TCRdb reprocessed the reads with MiXCR, giving one entry per CDR3 protein. The table lists hundreds of thousands of distinct CDR3 sequences, less than 40% of them singletons, with around 2.6% in the top ten. The material sequenced was PBMCs. These receptor sequences come from a human donor in good health (CMV status not recorded). Some clones in this sample may be carry-over from other donors' samples.

The chain has TRBV5-1 and TRBJ2-7; D may be TRBD2 (6 bases). V was trimmed by 3 bases and J by 5 bases, leaving 15 bases between them. The CDR3 is made up of 14 amino acids. Germline V gene data show CDR1 as SGHRS and CDR2 as YFSETQ. DNA of the CDR3: TGCGCCAGCAGCTCACTGGCGGGGCAGGACGAGCAGTACTTC. Its translation is CASSSLAGQDEQYF.

The chain is built from TRBV28 and TRBJ2-1; the D is unclear. The V end was cut by 6 bases, the J end by 3 bases, with 15 bases between. Germline V CDR1 and CDR2: MDHEN, SYDVKM. The CDR3 runs to 15 residues. The chain's CDR3 is CASSPGRRYYNEQFF. DNA of the CDR3: TGTGCCAGCAGCCCTGGTCGGCGTTACTACAATGAGCAGTTCTTC.

This clonotype was detected a few times. The chain links TRBV12-3 or TRBV12-4 to TRBJ1-2, with D perhaps matching TRBD1 (5 bases). The CDR3 has 13 amino acids. Trimming stripped 5 bases from V and 8 bases from J, with 15 bases between. The CDR3, as DNA: TGTGCCAGCAGTAATTCAGGGTTCCGCGGCTACACCTTC. It yields the protein CASSNSGFRGYTF.

The CDR3 loop is CASSSTGVVEETQYF. For the CDR3, the DNA is TGTGCCAGCAGTTCTACAGGGGTTGTGGAAGAGACCCAGTACTTC. V is TRBV28 and J is TRBJ2-5, with 7 bases identical to TRBD1. Unmatched junction bases numbered 8, after V lost 4 bases and J lost 3 bases. CDR3 length: 15 amino acids. CDR1 and CDR2 from the germline V gene are MDHEN and SYDVKM.

The J gene is TRBJ2-7, the V gene TRBV7-6; TRBD1 is a possible D gene (6 bases). This CDR3 is built from 13 residues. Germline V gives CDR1 SGHVS, CDR2 FNYEAQ. The V and J ends lost 2 bases and 6 bases respectively, with 11 bases between them. CDR3 loop: CASSLTGIREQYF. The CDR3 coding sequence is TGTGCCAGCAGCTTAACAGGGATACGCGAGCAGTACTTC.

This clonotype has at least ten counts. The rearrangement joins TRBV7-2 to TRBJ2-7; 7 bases are shared with TRBD1. The J segment lost 2 bases and the V segment lost 2 bases, leaving 6 bases of the junction unmatched. The CDR3 totals 15 residues. Germline assignment: CDR1 SGHTA and CDR2 FQGNSA. CDR3 nucleotides: TGTGCCAGCAGCTTAATGACAGGGCCAACCTACGAGCAGTACTTC. Translation gives CASSLMTGPTYEQYF.

The rearrangement joins TRBV4-1 to TRBJ1-6; 7 bases are a match to TRBD1. The V gene end was trimmed by 4 bases and the J gene end by 3 bases; junction bases not matched to a gene: 9. The germline V gene has CDR1 MGHRA and CDR2 YSYEKL. This CDR3 is 17 amino acids long. The CDR3 region is CASSLGQTKYYNSPLHF. DNA of the CDR3: TGCGCCAGCAGCCTGGGACAGACGAAATACTATAATTCACCCCTCCACTTT.

This rearrangement joins TRBV6-1 to TRBJ1-4; D not resolved. Per the germline V gene, CDR1 is MNHNS and CDR2 is SASEGT. There are 12 residues in the CDR3. V gave up 9 bases and J gave up 5 bases, with 10 bases separating them. CDR3 in amino acids: CASSMPNEKLFF. The CDR3 DNA is TGTGCCAGTTCAATGCCGAATGAAAAACTGTTTTTT.

The chain combines TRBV6-1 with TRBJ1-5; the match to TRBD1 covers 10 bases. Looked up from germline, CDR1 is MNHNS and CDR2 is SASEGT. This CDR3 is 17 amino acids long. The junction had 10 bases not matched to a gene; V was cut back by 6 bases and J by 2 bases. This CDR3 reads CASSWPSGTGGNQPQHF. CDR3 sequence (DNA): TGTGCCAGCAGCTGGCCATCCGGGACAGGGGGCAATCAGCCCCAGCATTTT.

This chain links TRBV29-1 with TRBJ1-1, with 7 positions matching TRBD1. CDR3 length equals 16 residues. Germline CDR1 is SQVTM and CDR2 is ANQGSEA. With 6 bases clipped from V and 11 bases from J, the junction kept 24 bases outside the gene matches. In DNA, the CDR3 is TGCAGCGTAGGGTTACTCGGGCAGGGGGTAAGGATGGGGGCTTTCTTT. It is translated as CSVGLLGQGVRMGAFF.

This rearrangement joins TRBV4-1 to TRBJ2-2; D is perhaps TRBD2 (7 bases). CDR3 length: 16 amino acids. V gave up 2 bases and J gave up 0 bases, with 10 bases separating them. Germline assignment: CDR1 MGHRA and CDR2 YSYEKL. The CDR3 region has the DNA TGCGCCAGCAGCCAAAGGGAGGGGGCGAACACCGGGGAGCTGTTTTTT. This sequence encodes CASSQREGANTGELFF.

Regarding this clonotype: At one of its ends the junction is not consistent with the germline gene, which may arise from a read error. This sequence joins TRBV7-2 and TRBJ1-1; D unresolved. Per the germline V gene, CDR1 is SGHTA and CDR2 is FQGNSA. The CDR3 totals 12 residues. The CDR3 DNA sequence: TGTGCCAGCAGCGAGCCGGTATTCAAAGCTTTATTT. This encodes CASSEPVFKALF.

This clonotype was seen more than once but under ten times. The chain employs TRBV7-9 and TRBJ1-1, with TRBD1 as a possible D gene (5 bases). CDR3 size: 14 residues. Trimming cost V 8 bases and J 6 bases, with 19 bases left between them. Germline-derived CDR1 and CDR2 are SEHNR and FQNEAQ (reference sequence). CDR3 coding DNA: TGTGCCAGCGCATTCGACAGCATTCGACCTGAAGCTTTCTTT. This gives the protein CASAFDSIRPEAFF.

V is TRBV29-1 and J is TRBJ1-2; 10 nucleotides match TRBD1. Germline values: CDR1 SQVTM, CDR2 ANQGSEA. The V and J ends lost 2 bases and 4 bases, in that order; junction bases with no gene match: 4. The CDR3 spans 14 residues. CDR3 sequence (DNA): TGCAGCGTTGAAAGAGGGACAGGGGTCTATGGCTACACCTTC. Residues: CSVERGTGVYGYTF.

The CDR3, as DNA: TGCGCCAGCTCAGGACAGGGGATATCACAGAGCAATCAGCCCCAGCATTTT. It specifies CASSGQGISQSNQPQHF. The V gene is TRBV23-1, the J gene TRBJ1-5, with 9 bases lining up with TRBD1. TRBV23-1 is an open reading frame, and its role is uncertain. V was clipped by 8 bases and J by 1 base; unmatched bases: 12. There are 17 residues in the CDR3.

In its sample, this clonotype was seen a few times. The chain uses TRBV28 and TRBJ2-1; D is possibly TRBD1 (5 bases). The CDR3 sequence is 15 residues long. Trimming removed 8 bases at V and 1 base at J, with 15 bases between. Germline lookup yields CDR1 MDHEN and CDR2 SYDVKM. CDR3 amino acids: CASDPGSASYNEQFF. The CDR3 DNA is TGTGCCAGCGATCCAGGGTCGGCTTCCTACAATGAGCAGTTCTTC.

This rearrangement joins TRBV28 to TRBJ2-7; TRBD1 agrees at 7 bases. The V segment lost 7 bases and the J segment 1 base; nucleotides outside the gene matches: 10. This CDR3 region has 15 residues. Looked up from germline, CDR1 is MDHEN and CDR2 is SYDVKM. CDR3 nucleotide sequence: TGTGCCAGCAATGCCATAGGGACAGTTTCCTACGAGCAGTACTTC. This codes for CASNAIGTVSYEQYF.

The chain uses TRBV7-6 and TRBJ2-7, with D perhaps assigned TRBD1 or TRBD2 (5 bases each). With 1 base removed from V and 0 bases from J, the gap between germline ends came to 13 bases. The CDR3 is 16 residues long. Germline V gene sequence: CDR1 SGHVS, CDR2 FNYEAQ. DNA of the CDR3: TGTGCCAGCAGCTTAGGGAGGCGAGGGGCCTCCTACGAGCAGTACTTC. Translated: CASSLGRRGASYEQYF. The entire variable domain, with the rest obtained from reference TRBV7-6 and TRBJ2-7, is as follows: GAGVSQSPRYKVTKRGQDVALRCDPISGHVSLYWYRQALGQGPEFLTYFNYEAQQDKSGLPNDRFSAERPEGSISTLTIQRTEQRDSAMYRCASSLGRRGASYEQYFGPGTRLTVT.

As regards this clonotype: This likely comes from a read error, as the CDR3 has no conserved phenylalanine or tryptophan at its end. The chain couples TRBV12-3 or TRBV12-4 to TRBJ2-7; D not certain. CDR3 length: 12 residues. Trimming cost V 3 bases and J 6 bases, with 9 bases left between them. The DNA of the CDR3 is TGTGCCAGCAGTTTCTCGGCAGTCGAGCAGTACTTA. Its translation is CASSFSAVEQYL.

This clonotype was counted a few times. The V and J genes are TRBV29-1 and TRBJ2-5; tentatively, D is TRBD1 (6 bases). The V and J ends lost 4 bases and 5 bases respectively, with 14 bases between them. This CDR3 spans 13 amino acids. Germline values: CDR1 SQVTM, CDR2 ANQGSEA. CDR3 protein: CSVATGKWETQYF. As DNA, the CDR3 is TGCAGCGTTGCCACAGGGAAGTGGGAGACCCAGTACTTC.

This clonotype occurred many times. V gene TRBV7-2 combines with J gene TRBJ1-2, with no clear D. Germline loops: CDR1 SGHTA, CDR2 FQGNSA. The V and J ends lost 1 base and 1 base respectively, with 16 bases between them. The CDR3 is made up of 17 amino acids. CDR3 region: CASSLDGTARINYGYTF. The CDR3 DNA reads as TGTGCCAGCAGCTTAGACGGCACGGCTAGGATTAACTATGGCTACACCTTC.

The CDR3 spells CASRILPYEQYF. The CDR3 DNA reads as TGTGCCAGCAGAATTTTGCCCTACGAGCAGTACTTC. V and J are TRBV12-3 or TRBV12-4 and TRBJ2-7, with unresolved D. The germline V and J ends were trimmed by 6 bases and 2 bases, with 8 bases remaining between them. The CDR3 is 12 amino acids.